The entry that follows covers one TCR beta chain sequence. Its antigen is not identified. CD8+CD57+ cell expansion had been shown by flow cytometry in patients chosen for sequencing. Per germline, CDR1 SEHNR and CDR2 FQNEAQ (reference sequence). Losses at the gene ends were 5 bases for V and 5 bases for J; bases not matched to a gene: 8. CDR3 size: 15 residues. Genomic DNA templated the TCR beta VDJ and CDR3 profiling. TCRdb re-called the reads through MiXCR, storing one row per CDR3 protein. The sample has 220,000 or so distinct CDR3 sequences, 65% seen once. This sample was taken from a study of CD8+CD57+ T cells in acquired aplastic anemia. Study-level points and caveats: Controls and patients did not differ significantly in CD8+ Simpson's diversity.

The TCR originated in a human donor with aplastic anemia. The rearrangement joins TRBV7-9 to TRBJ1-3; the match to TRBD1 covers 8 bases. Sequences were obtained from sorted CD4+, CD8+, or CD8+CD57+ T cells (not recorded which) from PBMCs. The CDR3 here is CASSQTQGARNTIYF. As DNA, the CDR3 is TGTGCCAGCAGCCAAACCCAGGGGGCGCGAAACACCATATATTTT.